The TCR beta chain under discussion was sequenced for a study of early T cells in non-severe SARS-CoV-2 infection. For the study at large: The sequenced material was bulk RNA from unsorted whole blood, and its chains were unpaired.

Via MiXCR, TCRdb re-called the 5' RACE reads, giving one row per CDR3 protein. The sample contains around 47,000 distinct CDR3 sequences, 11% of which appear only once. The CDR3 is made up of 16 amino acids. Trimming shortened V by 6 bases and J by 3 bases, and 21 bases separated the two germline ends. In germline, CDR1 is SNHLY, CDR2 FYNNEI. A few counts support this clonotype. Sequencing used whole blood. This receptor was identified in an adult who was a healthcare worker with PCR-confirmed SARS-CoV-2 infection or an uninfected control (not recorded which). The chain is built from TRBV2 and TRBJ2-7; maybe TRBD1 (6 bases). The CDR3 loop is CASSAGRTASFYEQYF. The CDR3 nucleotides read TGTGCCAGCAGCGCCGGGCGGACAGCATCCTTCTACGAGCAGTACTTC. The whole variable domain, remainder taken from reference TRBV2 and TRBJ2-7, is EPEVTQTPSHQVTQMGQEVILRCVPISNHLYFYWYRQILGQKVEFLVSFYNNEISEKSEIFDDQFSVERPDGSNFTLKIRSTKLEDSAMYFCASSAGRTASFYEQYFGPGTRLTVT.